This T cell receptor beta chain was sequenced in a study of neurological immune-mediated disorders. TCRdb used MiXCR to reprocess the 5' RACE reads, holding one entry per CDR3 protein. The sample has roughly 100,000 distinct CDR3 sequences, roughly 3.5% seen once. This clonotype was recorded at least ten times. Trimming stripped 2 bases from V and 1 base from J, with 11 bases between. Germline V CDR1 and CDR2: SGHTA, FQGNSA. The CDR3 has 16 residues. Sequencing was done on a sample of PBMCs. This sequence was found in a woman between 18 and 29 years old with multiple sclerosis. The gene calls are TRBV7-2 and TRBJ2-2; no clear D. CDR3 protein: CASSLIPSENTGELFF. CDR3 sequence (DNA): TGTGCCAGCAGCTTAATTCCTAGTGAGAACACCGGGGAGCTGTTTTTT.